This TCR beta chain came from a study of blood T cell repertoires in COVID-19. Turning to the study itself: There were acute and convalescent COVID-19 samples, and they came from the United States, Italy and Spain. PBMCs, B-cell-depleted T cells, or T cells provided the cDNA or gDNA that made up the material.

Per the original methods: For nucleated cells, counts were estimated from reference gene primer amplification. Only in-frame clones appear in the TCRdb table, and some are missing; sequencing was by immunoSEQ multiplex PCR. For V, J and clone size, that table is used; D and trimming come from the DNA. This table has about 61,000 clones, over 75% appearing once. Specimen: peripheral blood. The origin of this receptor is a man in his sixties with acute or convalescent COVID-19.

The CDR3 bases are TGTGCCAGCAGCCAGGGGTGGGGGCAAGAGACCCAGTACTTC. Translating it yields CASSQGWGQETQYF. This rearrangement joins TRBV13 to TRBJ2-5; TRBD1 might be the D (6 bases). CDR1 and CDR2 (germline): PRHDT, FYEKMQ (reference sequence). V shed 5 bases and J shed 2 bases, with 12 bases lying between them. This CDR3 has 14 amino acids.